This T cell receptor (beta chain) was sequenced during a study of T-cell reconstitution after alpha-beta-depleted transplantation in children. The sample holds a few counts of this clonotype. Unique molecular identifiers were incorporated into the prepared TCRbeta library. From the PCR reads, TCRdb called clonotypes with MiXCR, one entry per CDR3 protein. The sample comprises roughly 500,000 distinct CDR3 sequences, approximately 32% of which are singletons, and approximately 2.3% rests with the top ten. V trimming: 5 bases; J trimming: 0 bases; junction bases outside the gene matches: 9. The CDR3 runs to 17 residues. In germline, CDR1 is SGHVS, CDR2 FQNEAQ.

This sequence joins TRBV7-8 and TRBJ2-1, with TRBD2 matching 8 bases. The sequence derives from a human donor who donated a stem cell graft to a child with aplastic anemia. Source: PBMCs from the stem cell graft donor, taken from the stem cell graft. In DNA, the CDR3 is TGTGCCAGCAGCAAAAAGGCTAGCGGGTCCTCCTACAATGAGCAGTTCTTC. As protein: CASSKKASGSSYNEQFF.